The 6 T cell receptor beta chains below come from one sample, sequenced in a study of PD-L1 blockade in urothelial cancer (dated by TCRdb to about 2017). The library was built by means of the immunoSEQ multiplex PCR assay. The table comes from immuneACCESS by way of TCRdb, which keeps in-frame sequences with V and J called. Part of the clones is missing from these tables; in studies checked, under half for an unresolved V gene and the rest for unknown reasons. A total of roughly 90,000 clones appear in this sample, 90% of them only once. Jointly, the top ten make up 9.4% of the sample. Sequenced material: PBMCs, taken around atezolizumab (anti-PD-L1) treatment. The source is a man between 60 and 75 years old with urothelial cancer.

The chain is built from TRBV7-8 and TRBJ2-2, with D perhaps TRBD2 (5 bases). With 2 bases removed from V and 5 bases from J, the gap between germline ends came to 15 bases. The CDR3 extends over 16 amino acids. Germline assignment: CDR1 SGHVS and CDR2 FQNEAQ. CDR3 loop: CASSLRAPRETGELFF. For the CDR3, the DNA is TGTGCCAGCAGCTTAAGGGCCCCGAGGGAGACCGGGGAGCTGTTTTTT.

The CDR3 is CASTLGQFYEQYF. CDR3 nucleotides: TGTGCCAGCACCTTGGGACAGTTCTACGAGCAGTACTTC. This rearrangement joins TRBV6-1 to TRBJ2-7; 7 bases are shared with TRBD1. The CDR3 is made up of 13 amino acids. J was trimmed by 3 bases and V by 7 bases; bases with no gene match: 6. Germline V gives CDR1 MNHNS, CDR2 SASEGT.

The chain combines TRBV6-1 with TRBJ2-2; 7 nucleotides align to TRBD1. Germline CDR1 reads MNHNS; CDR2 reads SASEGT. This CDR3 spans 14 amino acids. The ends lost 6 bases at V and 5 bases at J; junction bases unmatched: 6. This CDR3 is CASRLTTGTGELFF. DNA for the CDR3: TGTGCCAGCAGACTTACGACAGGGACCGGGGAGCTGTTTTTT.

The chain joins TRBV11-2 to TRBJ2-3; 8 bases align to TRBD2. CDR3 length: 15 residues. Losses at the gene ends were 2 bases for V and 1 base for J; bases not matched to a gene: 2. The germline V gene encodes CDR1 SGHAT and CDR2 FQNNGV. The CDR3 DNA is TGTGCCAGCAGCTTATCAGCGGGAGGCACAGATACGCAGTATTTT. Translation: CASSLSAGGTDTQYF. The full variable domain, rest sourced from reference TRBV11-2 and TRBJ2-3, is EAGVAQSPRYKIIEKRQSVAFWCNPISGHATLYWYQQILGQGPKLLIQFQNNGVVDDSQLPKDRFSAERLKGVDSTLKIQPAKLEDSAVYLCASSLSAGGTDTQYFGPGTRLTVL.

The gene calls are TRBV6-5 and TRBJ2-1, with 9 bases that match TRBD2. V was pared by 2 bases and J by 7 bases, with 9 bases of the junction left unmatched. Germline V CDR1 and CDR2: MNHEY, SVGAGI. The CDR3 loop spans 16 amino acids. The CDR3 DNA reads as TGTGCCAGCAGTTACCAGCTAGCGGGGAACCCAAATGAGCAGTTCTTC. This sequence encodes CASSYQLAGNPNEQFF.

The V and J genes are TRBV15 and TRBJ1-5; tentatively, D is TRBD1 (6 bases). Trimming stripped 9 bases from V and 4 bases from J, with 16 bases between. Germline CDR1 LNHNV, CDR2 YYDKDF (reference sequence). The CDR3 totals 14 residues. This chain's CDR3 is CATNRDIVNQPQHF. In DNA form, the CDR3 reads TGTGCCACGAACCGGGACATCGTTAATCAGCCCCAGCATTTT.